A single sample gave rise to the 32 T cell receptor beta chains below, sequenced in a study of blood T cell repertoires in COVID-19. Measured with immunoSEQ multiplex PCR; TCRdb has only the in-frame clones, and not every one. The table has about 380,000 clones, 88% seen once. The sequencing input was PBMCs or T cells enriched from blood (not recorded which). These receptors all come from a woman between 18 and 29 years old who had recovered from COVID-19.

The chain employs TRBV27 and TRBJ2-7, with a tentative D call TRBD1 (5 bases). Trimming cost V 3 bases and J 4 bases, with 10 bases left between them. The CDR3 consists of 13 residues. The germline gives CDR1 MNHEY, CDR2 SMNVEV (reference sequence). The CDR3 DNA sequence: TGTGCCAGCAGTTTTCAGGGTGGGTACGAGCAGTACTTC. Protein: CASSFQGGYEQYF.

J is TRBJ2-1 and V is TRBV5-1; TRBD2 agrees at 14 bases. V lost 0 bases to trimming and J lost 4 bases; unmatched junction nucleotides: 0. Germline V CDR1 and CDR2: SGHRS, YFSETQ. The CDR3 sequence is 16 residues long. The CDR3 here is CASSLGTSGGYNEQFF. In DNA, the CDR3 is TGCGCCAGCAGCTTGGGGACTAGCGGGGGGTACAATGAGCAGTTCTTC.

The CDR3 region has the DNA TGTGCCAGCAGCCTAAGCGGGAGACCAGATACGCAGTATTTT. Translated, it gives CASSLSGRPDTQYF. The V call is TRBV3-1 (or the pseudogene TRBV3-2), the J call TRBJ2-3; TRBD2 matches 8 bases. Germline V gene sequence: CDR1 LGHDT, CDR2 YNNKEL (reference sequence). This CDR3 region has 14 residues. With V trimmed by 4 bases and J by 4 bases, 4 bases remained unmatched.

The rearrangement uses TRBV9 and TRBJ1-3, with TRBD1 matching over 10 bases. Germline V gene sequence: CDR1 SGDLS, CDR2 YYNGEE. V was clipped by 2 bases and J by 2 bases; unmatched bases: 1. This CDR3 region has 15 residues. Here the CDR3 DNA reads TGTGCCAGCAGCGTCGGGACAGGGGCTGGAAACACCATATATTTT. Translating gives CASSVGTGAGNTIYF.

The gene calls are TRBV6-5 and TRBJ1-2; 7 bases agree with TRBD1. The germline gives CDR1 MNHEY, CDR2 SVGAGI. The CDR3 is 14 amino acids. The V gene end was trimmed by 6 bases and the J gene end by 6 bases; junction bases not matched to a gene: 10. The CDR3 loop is CASSQLGRGNGYTF. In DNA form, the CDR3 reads TGTGCCAGCAGCCAACTTGGCAGGGGGAATGGCTACACCTTC.

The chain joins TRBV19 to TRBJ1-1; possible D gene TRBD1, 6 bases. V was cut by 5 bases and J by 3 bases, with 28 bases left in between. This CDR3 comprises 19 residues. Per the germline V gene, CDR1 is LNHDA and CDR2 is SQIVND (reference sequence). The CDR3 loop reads CASSGDMGQSFFRDTEAFF. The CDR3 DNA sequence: TGTGCCAGTAGTGGGGACATGGGGCAGTCATTCTTCCGCGACACTGAAGCTTTCTTT.

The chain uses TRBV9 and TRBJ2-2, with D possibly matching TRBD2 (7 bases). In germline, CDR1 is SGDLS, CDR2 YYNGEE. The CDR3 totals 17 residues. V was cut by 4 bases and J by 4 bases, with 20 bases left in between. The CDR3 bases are TGTGCCAGCAGCAAGGGCCCGGGGGGCGCGGGCACCGGGGAGCTGTTTTTT. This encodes CASSKGPGGAGTGELFF.

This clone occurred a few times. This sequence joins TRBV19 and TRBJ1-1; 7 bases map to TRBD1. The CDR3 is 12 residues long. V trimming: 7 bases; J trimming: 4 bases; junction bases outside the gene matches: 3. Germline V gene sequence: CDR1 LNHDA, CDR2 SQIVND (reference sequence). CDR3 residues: CASIRGPTEAFF. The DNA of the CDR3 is TGTGCCAGTATTAGGGGGCCCACTGAAGCTTTCTTT.

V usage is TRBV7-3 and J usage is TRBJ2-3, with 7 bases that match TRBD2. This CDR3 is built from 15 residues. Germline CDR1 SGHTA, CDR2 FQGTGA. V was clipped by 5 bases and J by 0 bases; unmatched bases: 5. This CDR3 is CASSPRGVSTDTQYF. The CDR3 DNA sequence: TGTGCCAGCAGCCCTCGGGGGGTTAGCACAGATACGCAGTATTTT. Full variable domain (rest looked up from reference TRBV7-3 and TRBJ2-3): GAGVSQTPSNKVTEKGKYVELRCDPISGHTALYWYRQSLGQGPEFLIYFQGTGAADDSGLPNDRFFAVRPEGSVSTLKIQRTERGDSAVYLCASSPRGVSTDTQYFGPGTRLTVL.

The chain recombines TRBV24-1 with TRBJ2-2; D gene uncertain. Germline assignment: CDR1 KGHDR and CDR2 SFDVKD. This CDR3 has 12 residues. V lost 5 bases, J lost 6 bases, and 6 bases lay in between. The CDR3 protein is CATSASPGELFF. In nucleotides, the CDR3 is TGTGCCACCAGTGCCTCTCCCGGGGAGCTGTTTTTT.

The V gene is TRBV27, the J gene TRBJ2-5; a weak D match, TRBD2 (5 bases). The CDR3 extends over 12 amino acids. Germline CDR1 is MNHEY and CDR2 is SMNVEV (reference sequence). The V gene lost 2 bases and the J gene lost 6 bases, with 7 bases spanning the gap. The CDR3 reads CASSLPGKTQYF. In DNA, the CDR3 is TGTGCCAGCAGTTTACCGGGGAAGACCCAGTACTTC.

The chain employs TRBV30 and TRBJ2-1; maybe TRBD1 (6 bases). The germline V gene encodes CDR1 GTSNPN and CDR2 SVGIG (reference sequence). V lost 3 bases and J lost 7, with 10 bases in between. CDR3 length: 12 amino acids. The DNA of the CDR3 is TGTGCCTGGAGGGCAGGGGTGAATGAGCAGTTCTTC. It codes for CAWRAGVNEQFF.

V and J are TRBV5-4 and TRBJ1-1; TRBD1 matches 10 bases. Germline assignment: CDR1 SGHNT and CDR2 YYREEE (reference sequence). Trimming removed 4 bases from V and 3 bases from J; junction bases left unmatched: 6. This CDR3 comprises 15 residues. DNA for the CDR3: TGTGCCAGCAGCGAATCCGGGACAGGGGACACTGAAGCTTTCTTT. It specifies CASSESGTGDTEAFF.

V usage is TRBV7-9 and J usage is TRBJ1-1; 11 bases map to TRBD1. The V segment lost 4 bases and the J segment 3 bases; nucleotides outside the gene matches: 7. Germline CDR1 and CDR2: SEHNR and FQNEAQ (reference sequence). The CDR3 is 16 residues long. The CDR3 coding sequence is TGTGCCAGCAGCTCCGGGACAGGGGGTTTGGACACTGAAGCTTTCTTT. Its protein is CASSSGTGGLDTEAFF.

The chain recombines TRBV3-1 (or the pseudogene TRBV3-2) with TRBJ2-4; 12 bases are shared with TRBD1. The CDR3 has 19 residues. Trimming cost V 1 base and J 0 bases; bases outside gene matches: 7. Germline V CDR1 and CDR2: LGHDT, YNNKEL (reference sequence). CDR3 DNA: TGTGCCAGCAGCCAAGGGGACAGGGGGCATCCCTTAGCCAAAAACATTCAGTACTTC. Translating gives CASSQGDRGHPLAKNIQYF.

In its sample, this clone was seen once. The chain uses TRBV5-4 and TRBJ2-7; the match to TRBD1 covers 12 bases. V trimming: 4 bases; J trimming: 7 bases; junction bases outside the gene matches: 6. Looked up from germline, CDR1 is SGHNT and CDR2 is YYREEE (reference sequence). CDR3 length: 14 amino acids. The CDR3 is CASSQGQGAREQYF. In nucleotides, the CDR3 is TGTGCCAGCAGCCAGGGACAGGGGGCGAGGGAGCAGTACTTC.

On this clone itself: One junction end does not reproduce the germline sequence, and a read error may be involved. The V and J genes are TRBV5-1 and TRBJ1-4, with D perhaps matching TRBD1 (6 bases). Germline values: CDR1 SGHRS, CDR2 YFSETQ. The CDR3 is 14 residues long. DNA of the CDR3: TGCGCCAGCAGCTTGGGGACAGACAATGCAAAACTGTTTTTT. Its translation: CASSLGTDNAKLFF.

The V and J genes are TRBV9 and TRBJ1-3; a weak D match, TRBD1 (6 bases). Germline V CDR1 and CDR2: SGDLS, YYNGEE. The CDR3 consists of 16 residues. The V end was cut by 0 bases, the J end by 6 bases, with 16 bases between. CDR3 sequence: CASSVGGHLEANTIYF. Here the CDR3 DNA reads TGTGCCAGCAGCGTAGGGGGACATCTCGAGGCAAACACCATATATTTT.

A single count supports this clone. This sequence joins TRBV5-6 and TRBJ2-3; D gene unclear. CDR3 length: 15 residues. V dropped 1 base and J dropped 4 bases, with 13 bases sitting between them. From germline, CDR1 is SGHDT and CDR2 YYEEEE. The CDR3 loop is CASSLRLRLADTQYF. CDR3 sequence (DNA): TGTGCCAGCAGCTTGAGGCTGCGGTTGGCAGATACGCAGTATTTT.

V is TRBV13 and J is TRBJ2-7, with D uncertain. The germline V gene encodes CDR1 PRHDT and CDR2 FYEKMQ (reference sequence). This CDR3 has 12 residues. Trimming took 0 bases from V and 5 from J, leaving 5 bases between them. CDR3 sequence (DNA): TGTGCCAGCAGCTTAGGAGACAACGAGCAGTACTTC. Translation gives CASSLGDNEQYF.

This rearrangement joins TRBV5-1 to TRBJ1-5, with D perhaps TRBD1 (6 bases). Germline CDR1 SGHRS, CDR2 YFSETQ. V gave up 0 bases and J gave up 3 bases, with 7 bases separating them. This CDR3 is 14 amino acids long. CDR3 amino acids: CASSLAGANQPQHF. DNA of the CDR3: TGCGCCAGCAGCTTGGCAGGGGCCAATCAGCCCCAGCATTTT. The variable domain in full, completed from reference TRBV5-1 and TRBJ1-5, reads KAGVTQTPRYLIKTRGQQVTLSCSPISGHRSVSWYQQTPGQGLQFLFEYFSETQRNKGNFPGRFSGRQFSNSRSEMNVSTLELGDSALYLCASSLAGANQPQHFGDGTRLSIL.

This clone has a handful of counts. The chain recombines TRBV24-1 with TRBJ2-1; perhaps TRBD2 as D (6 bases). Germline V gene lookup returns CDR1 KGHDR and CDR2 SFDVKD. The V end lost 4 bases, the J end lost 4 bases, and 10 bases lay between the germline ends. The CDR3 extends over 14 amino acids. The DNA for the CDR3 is TGTGCCACCAGTGACCGGGGGTTGTACAATGAGCAGTTCTTC. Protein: CATSDRGLYNEQFF.

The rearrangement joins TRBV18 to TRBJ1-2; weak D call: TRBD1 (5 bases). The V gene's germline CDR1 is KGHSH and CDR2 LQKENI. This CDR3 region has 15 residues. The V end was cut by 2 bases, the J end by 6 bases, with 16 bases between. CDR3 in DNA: TGTGCCAGCTCACCAGGGTTTCAGGGTAATAATGGCTACACCTTC. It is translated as CASSPGFQGNNGYTF.

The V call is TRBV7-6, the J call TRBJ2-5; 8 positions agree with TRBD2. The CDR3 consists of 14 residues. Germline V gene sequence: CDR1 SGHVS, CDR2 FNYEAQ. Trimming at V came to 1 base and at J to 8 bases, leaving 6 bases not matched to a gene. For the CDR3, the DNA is TGTGCCAGCAGCTTAGATAGCGGGGCCGAAACCCAGTACTTC. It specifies CASSLDSGAETQYF. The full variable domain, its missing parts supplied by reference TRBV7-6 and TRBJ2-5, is GAGVSQSPRYKVTKRGQDVALRCDPISGHVSLYWYRQALGQGPEFLTYFNYEAQQDKSGLPNDRFSAERPEGSISTLTIQRTEQRDSAMYRCASSLDSGAETQYFGPGTRLLVL.

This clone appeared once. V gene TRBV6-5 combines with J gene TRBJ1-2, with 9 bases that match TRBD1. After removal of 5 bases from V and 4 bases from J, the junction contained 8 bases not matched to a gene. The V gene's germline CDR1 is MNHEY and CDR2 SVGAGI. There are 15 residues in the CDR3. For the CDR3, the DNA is TGTGCCAGCAGTCGAAGGGACAGGGACAGCTATGGCTACACCTTC. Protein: CASSRRDRDSYGYTF.

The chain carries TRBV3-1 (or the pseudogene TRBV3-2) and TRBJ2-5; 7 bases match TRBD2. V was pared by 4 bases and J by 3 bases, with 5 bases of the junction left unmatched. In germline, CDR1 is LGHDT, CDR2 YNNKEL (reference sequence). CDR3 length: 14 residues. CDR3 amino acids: CASSPGAGEETQYF. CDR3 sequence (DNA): TGTGCCAGCAGCCCCGGGGCGGGAGAAGAGACCCAGTACTTC.

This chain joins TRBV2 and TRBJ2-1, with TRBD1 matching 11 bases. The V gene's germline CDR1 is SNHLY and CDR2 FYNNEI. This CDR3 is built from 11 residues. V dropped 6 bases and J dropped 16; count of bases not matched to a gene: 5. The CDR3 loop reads CASSPDRGRFF. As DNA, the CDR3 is TGTGCCAGCAGCCCGGACAGGGGGCGATTCTTC.

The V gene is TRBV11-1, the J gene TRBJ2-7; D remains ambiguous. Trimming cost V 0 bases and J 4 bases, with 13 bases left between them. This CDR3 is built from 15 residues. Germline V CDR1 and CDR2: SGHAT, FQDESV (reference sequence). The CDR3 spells CASSLAFSSGYEQYF. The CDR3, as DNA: TGTGCCAGCAGCTTAGCGTTTTCCTCCGGGTACGAGCAGTACTTC.

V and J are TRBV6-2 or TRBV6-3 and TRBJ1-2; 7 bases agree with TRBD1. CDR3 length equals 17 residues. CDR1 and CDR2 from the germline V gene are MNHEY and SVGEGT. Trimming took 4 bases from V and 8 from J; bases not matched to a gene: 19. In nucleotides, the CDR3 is TGTGCCAGCAGTTCCCGGACAGGCGAGCCCGTTCTTGGAGGCTACACCTTC. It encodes CASSSRTGEPVLGGYTF.

The DNA of the CDR3 is TGTGCCATCAGAAAACTAGCGGGGGAGCACGAGCAGTACTTC. Translating it yields CAIRKLAGEHEQYF. The rearrangement joins TRBV10-3 to TRBJ2-7, with TRBD2 matching 11 bases. CDR1 and CDR2 (germline): ENHRY, SYGVKD. This CDR3 is built from 14 residues. V was clipped by 6 bases and J by 5 bases; unmatched bases: 6.

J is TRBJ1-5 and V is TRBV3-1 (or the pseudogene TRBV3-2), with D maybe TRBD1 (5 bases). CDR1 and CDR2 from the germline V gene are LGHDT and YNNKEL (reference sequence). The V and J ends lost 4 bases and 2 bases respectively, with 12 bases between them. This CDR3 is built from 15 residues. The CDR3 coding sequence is TGTGCCAGCAGCCGGGGGGGTATAGGCAATCAGCCCCAGCATTTT. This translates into CASSRGGIGNQPQHF.

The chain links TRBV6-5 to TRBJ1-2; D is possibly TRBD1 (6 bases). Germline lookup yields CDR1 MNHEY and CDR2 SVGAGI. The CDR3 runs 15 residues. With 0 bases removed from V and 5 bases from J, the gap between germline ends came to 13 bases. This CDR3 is CASSYSPGTLYGYTF. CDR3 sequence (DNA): TGTGCCAGCAGTTACTCGCCTGGGACACTTTATGGCTACACCTTC.